The source of this T cell receptor beta chain is a study of cytomegalovirus exposure and HLA in healthy donors. Notes on the study in general: Within an earlier analysis, most TCR beta V segments proved productive either about 87% or about 30% of the time. It was fewer than 200 TCR beta chains that were listed as cytomegalovirus-associated. In a later analysis, compared with equally common non-associated chains, HLA-associated beta chains were more expanded. Analyzed later, most CMV-associated TCR beta chains appeared HLA-restricted.

In the PCR, 60 Vbeta and 13 Jbeta primers were used. Repertoires were generated with immunoSEQ multiplex PCR, while TCRdb's copy carries only in-frame clones and drops some. This sample yields about 130,000 clones, of which around nine tenths are seen a single time; around 5.2% belongs to the top ten. This CDR3 has 15 residues. The germline V and J ends were trimmed by 4 bases and 3 bases, with 15 bases remaining between them. The germline V gene has CDR1 SGHTA and CDR2 FQGNSA. A note on this clone: Its matching antigen is unknown.

The chain uses TRBV7-2 and TRBJ1-2; D possibly corresponds to TRBD1 (5 bases). Material: PBMCs. The origin of this receptor is a woman younger than 45 in good health and CMV-seronegative. CDR3 sequence: CASSSRGFWHYGYTF. The CDR3 bases are TGTGCCAGCAGCTCACGGGGGTTCTGGCACTATGGCTACACCTTC.